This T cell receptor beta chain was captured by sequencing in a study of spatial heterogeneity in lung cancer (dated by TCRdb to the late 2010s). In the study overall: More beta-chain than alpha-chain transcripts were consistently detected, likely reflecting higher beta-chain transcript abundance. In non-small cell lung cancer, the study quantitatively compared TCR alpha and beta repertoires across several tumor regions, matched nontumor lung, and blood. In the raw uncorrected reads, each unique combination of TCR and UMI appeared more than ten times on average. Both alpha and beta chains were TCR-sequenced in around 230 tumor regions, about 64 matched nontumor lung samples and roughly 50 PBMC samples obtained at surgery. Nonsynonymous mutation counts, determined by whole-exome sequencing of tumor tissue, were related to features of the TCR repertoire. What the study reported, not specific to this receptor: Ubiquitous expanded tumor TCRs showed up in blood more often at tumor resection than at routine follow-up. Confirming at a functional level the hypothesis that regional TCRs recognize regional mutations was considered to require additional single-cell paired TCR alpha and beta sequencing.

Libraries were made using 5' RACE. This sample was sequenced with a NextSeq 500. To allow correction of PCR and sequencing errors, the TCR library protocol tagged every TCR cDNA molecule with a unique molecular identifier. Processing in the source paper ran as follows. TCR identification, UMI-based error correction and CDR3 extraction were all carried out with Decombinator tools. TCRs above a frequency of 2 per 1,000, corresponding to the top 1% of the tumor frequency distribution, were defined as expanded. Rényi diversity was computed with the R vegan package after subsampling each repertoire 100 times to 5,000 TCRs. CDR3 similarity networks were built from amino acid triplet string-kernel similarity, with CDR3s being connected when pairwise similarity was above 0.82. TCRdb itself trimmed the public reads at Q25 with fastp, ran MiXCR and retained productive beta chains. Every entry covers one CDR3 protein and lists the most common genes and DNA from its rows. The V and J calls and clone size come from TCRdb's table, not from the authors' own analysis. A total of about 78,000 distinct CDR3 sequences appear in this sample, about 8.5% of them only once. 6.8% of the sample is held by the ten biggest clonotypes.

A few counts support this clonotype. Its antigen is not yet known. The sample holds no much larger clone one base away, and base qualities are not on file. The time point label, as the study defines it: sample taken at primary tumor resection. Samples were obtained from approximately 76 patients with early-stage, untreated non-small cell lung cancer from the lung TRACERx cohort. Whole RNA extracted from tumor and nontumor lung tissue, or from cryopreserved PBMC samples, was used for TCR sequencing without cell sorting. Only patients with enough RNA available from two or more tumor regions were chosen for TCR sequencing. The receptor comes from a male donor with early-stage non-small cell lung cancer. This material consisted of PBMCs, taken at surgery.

The nucleotide sequence reads as follows: TGTGCCAGCAGCTTAGCCCTGGGACAAACCGGGGAGCTGTTTTTT. It codes for CASSLALGQTGELFF. The rearranged chain carries TRBV7-9 and TRBJ2-2; the D segment could be TRBD1, given 6 matching bases. There are 15 amino acids in the CDR3, from cysteine to phenylalanine inclusive. The retained sequence is limited to the CDR3, 45 bases, with the frame set at the first base. The germline V gene (reference sequence) sets CDR1 to SEHNR and CDR2 to FQNEAQ. Deletion took 0 bases off V and 5 bases off J, with a span of 10 bases between the germline ends. Joined to the reference TRBV7-9 and TRBJ2-2 proteins, this CDR3 gives the full variable domain: DTGVSQNPRHKITKRGQNVTFRCDPISEHNRLYWYRQTLGQGPEFLTYFQNEAQLEKSRLLSDRFSAERPKGSFSTLEIQRTEQGDSAMYLCASSLALGQTGELFFGEGSRLTVL.